The TCR beta chain described here comes from a study of cytomegalovirus exposure and HLA in healthy donors. The V gene's germline CDR1 is LNHDA and CDR2 SQIVND (reference sequence). The length of the CDR3 is 14 residues. V was cut by 10 bases and J by 3 bases, with 16 bases left in between. The PCR made use of 60 Vbeta and 13 Jbeta primers. Measured with immunoSEQ multiplex PCR; TCRdb has only the in-frame clones, and not every one. The sample yields 110,000 or so clones, over 75% seen once. On this clone itself: Its antigen remains unidentified.

Whole-study results and caveats: According to an earlier analysis, most TCR beta V segments yielded productive rearrangements about 90% or about 30% of the time.

Sequences were obtained from PBMCs. This TCR was recovered from a woman aged 18-35 years in good health and CMV-seronegative. The chain is built from TRBV19 and TRBJ1-5, with D tentatively TRBD1 (6 bases). CDR3 bases: TGTGCCACCCTTGAGGGACACTTCAATCAGCCCCAGCATTTT. This gives the protein CATLEGHFNQPQHF.